This paragraph covers one T cell receptor (beta chain) sequence. Its specificity is unknown. The sample belongs to a study of blood T cells in healthy people across ages. Study in general: Using template switching, researchers captured about one barcoded beta molecule for each two T cells. Whole-study findings and limits: The fall in TCR beta diversity per million T cells was roughly linear with age.

Trimming cost V 7 bases and J 5 bases; bases outside gene matches: 6. The CDR3 loop spans 14 amino acids. CDR1 is SGHTA, CDR2 FQGNSA, per germline. Primed by a sample-barcoded 5' primer and a J-beta primer mix, a second PCR proceeded for roughly 7 to 12 cycles. TCRdb itself ran the 5' RACE reads through MiXCR, one entry per CDR3 protein. The table includes almost 800,000 distinct CDR3 sequences, 55% to 75% detected once. There were at least 5.5 micrograms of total RNA extracted from every sample. The clonotype originates from a man aged 25 to 40 in good health. V gene TRBV7-2 combines with J gene TRBJ2-7; 12 nucleotides align to TRBD2. Source material: blood. CDR3 sequence reads: CASTRTSGADEQYF. CDR3 sequence (DNA): TGTGCCAGCACCAGGACTAGCGGGGCCGACGAGCAGTACTTC.